This TCR beta chain was profiled in a study of shared clonotypes between healthy human individuals. Study-wide context: The donor pool was made up of a couple of women and a few men aged 18 to 49. Overall study results and limits: Few donors limited the genetic and exposure-history diversity represented. It was observed that roughly 4.8% of naive CD4 clonotypes were shared across several donors.

Naive CD8 cells lacked CD45RO, underwent positive selection for CCR7 and left out terminally differentiated effector memory CD45RA+ cells. CDR1 is SGHRS and CDR2 is YFSETQ in the germline V gene. The CDR3 is made up of 15 amino acids. V was cut by 4 bases and J by 1 base, with 14 bases left in between. As concerns this clone: Its specificity is unknown.

Sorted subsets were amplified in replicate PCRs using around 220 ng DNA, 25,000 to 30,000 T cell genomes. TCRdb's copy holds only in-frame clones and misses some; the assay was immunoSEQ multiplex PCR. The sample lists approximately 1.9 million clones, roughly 95% occurring once. Sample: naive CD8+ T cells from PBMCs. This receptor was taken from a young man in good health. Some clones in this sample may be carry-over from other donors' samples. V is TRBV5-1 and J is TRBJ1-1, with D maybe TRBD1 (6 bases). The CDR3 DNA follows: TGCGCCAGCAGCGGAATGACAGGCGCGAACACTGAAGCTTTCTTT. Its protein product is CASSGMTGANTEAFF.